Sequencing of this T cell receptor (beta chain) was carried out in a study of type 1 and type 2 diabetes patients. Study details: The whole study generated about 20 million paired-end reads. The study, taken as a whole, reports: Some T1D-only expanded clones might appear in more T2D or control samples. Type 2 diabetes and control V and J usage correlated highly, around 0.97.

All diabetic donors were classified as either type 1 or type 2 diabetes. Germline-derived CDR1 and CDR2 are SNHLY and FYNNEI. Deletions cut 7 bases from V and 8 bases from J, with 11 bases between. This CDR3 comprises 11 residues. The PCR template was genomic DNA. Multiplex PCR with 30 forward and 13 reverse primers amplified the TCR beta CDR3. TCRdb reprocessed the multiplex PCR reads via MiXCR and lists one record per CDR3 protein. The sample shows 250,000 or so distinct CDR3 sequences, approximately 50% of them seen only once. There are many counts of this clonotype. Its antigen remains unidentified.

Material for sequencing was peripheral blood mononuclear cells (PBMCs). The TCR was taken from a man younger than 35 with type 2 diabetes. The chain recombines TRBV2 with TRBJ1-1; possible D gene TRBD1, 6 bases. CDR3 DNA sequence: TGTGCCAGCAACTCGGGACAAGAAGCTTTCTTT. Translating gives CASNSGQEAFF. The whole variable domain, remainder taken from reference TRBV2 and TRBJ1-1, is EPEVTQTPSHQVTQMGQEVILRCVPISNHLYFYWYRQILGQKVEFLVSFYNNEISEKSEIFDDQFSVERPDGSNFTLKIRSTKLEDSAMYFCASNSGQEAFFGQGTRLTVV.